This T cell receptor (beta chain) was documented in a study of cytomegalovirus exposure and HLA in healthy donors. The germline CDR1 and CDR2 sequences are SGHVS and FQNEAQ. Trimming took off 1 base at V and 0 bases at J, with 6 bases between the two ends. This CDR3 contains 14 residues. Both 60 Vbeta primers and 13 Jbeta primers went into the PCR. Data came from immunoSEQ multiplex PCR; TCRdb stores just in-frame clones and leaves some out. The table shows around 150,000 clones, with approximately 80% occurring only once. The source is a woman aged 40 to 50 in good health and CMV-seronegative. The genes are TRBV7-8 and TRBJ2-5; D gene unclear. Material: PBMCs. Here the CDR3 reads CASSLGVYQETQYF. In nucleotides, the CDR3 is TGTGCCAGCAGCTTAGGAGTGTACCAAGAGACCCAGTACTTC.